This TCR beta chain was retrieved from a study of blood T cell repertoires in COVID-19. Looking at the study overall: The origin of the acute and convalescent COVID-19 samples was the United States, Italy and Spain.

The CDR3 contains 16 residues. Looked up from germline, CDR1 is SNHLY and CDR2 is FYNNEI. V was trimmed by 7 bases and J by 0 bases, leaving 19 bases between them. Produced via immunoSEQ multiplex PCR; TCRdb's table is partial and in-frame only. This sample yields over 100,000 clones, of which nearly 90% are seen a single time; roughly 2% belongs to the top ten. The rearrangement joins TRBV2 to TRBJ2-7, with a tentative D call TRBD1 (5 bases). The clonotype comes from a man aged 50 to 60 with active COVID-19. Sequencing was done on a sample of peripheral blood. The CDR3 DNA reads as TGTGCCAGCACTCAGGACACCTTAAGGAGCTCCTACGAGCAGTACTTC. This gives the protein CASTQDTLRSSYEQYF.